Listed here are 22 T cell receptor beta chains from one sample, sequenced in a study of human T cells and chemical hapten exposure. Time point described: pre-sensitization, week 0. Described treatment: therapeutic diphenylcyclopropenone sensitization with weekly scalp DPC. One entry per CDR3 protein, called by TCRdb with MiXCR from the RACE reads. Of 250,000 or so distinct CDR3 sequences in the sample, roughly 7.4% were seen once. This material consisted of whole blood, taken in connection with sensitization to the hapten diphenylcyclopropenone (DPC). The origin of the receptors is a young man with alopecia areata. Some clones in this sample may be carry-over from other donors' samples.

This clonotype has only a few counts. The rearrangement uses TRBV6-2 or TRBV6-3 and TRBJ1-2; D gene unclear. The V and J ends lost 7 bases and 2 bases respectively, with 14 bases between them. This CDR3 has 14 amino acids. Per the germline V gene, CDR1 is MNHEY and CDR2 is SVGEGT. The CDR3 reads CASTKSQANYGYTF. CDR3 in DNA: TGTGCCAGCACCAAGAGCCAGGCCAACTATGGCTACACCTTC.

There are many counts of this clonotype. In nucleotides, the CDR3 is TGTGCCAGCACCCCCTGGGGGGGGAACGGAGAGACCCAGTACTTC. The encoded protein is CASTPWGGNGETQYF. The genes are TRBV9 and TRBJ2-5, with TRBD2 matching over 7 bases. This CDR3 comprises 15 residues. The germline CDR1 and CDR2 sequences are SGDLS and YYNGEE. The V segment lost 6 bases and the J segment 4 bases; nucleotides outside the gene matches: 12.

This clonotype came up a few times. CDR3 DNA sequence: TGTGCCAGCAGCTTATCTTCTGGGTACACTGAAGCTTTCTTT. It codes for CASSLSSGYTEAFF. The chain links TRBV7-8 to TRBJ1-1; D is ambiguous. Trimming removed 2 bases from V and 3 bases from J, with 10 bases in between. This CDR3 has 14 residues. Germline V lookup: CDR1 SGHVS, CDR2 FQNEAQ.

This clonotype turned up a few times. The chain is built from TRBV6-2 or TRBV6-3 and TRBJ1-2; no reliable D call. V was pared by 2 bases and J by 8 bases, with 15 bases between. CDR1 and CDR2 (germline): MNHEY, SVGEGT. The CDR3 has 14 amino acids. The CDR3 loop is CASSYGGKGSGYTF. In DNA, the CDR3 is TGTGCCAGCAGTTACGGCGGGAAAGGGAGCGGCTACACCTTC.

The rearrangement joins TRBV4-3 to TRBJ1-2; D might be TRBD1 (5 bases). Trimming removed 8 bases from V and 3 bases from J, with 10 bases in between. Germline V gene data show CDR1 as LGHNA and CDR2 as YSLEER. The CDR3 is 12 amino acids. CDR3 sequence: CASGDYDYGYTF. The CDR3 DNA follows: TGCGCCAGCGGGGACTATGACTATGGCTACACCTTC.

V and J are TRBV12-5 and TRBJ2-3, with D unresolved. The CDR3 is 13 residues long. The germline CDR1 and CDR2 sequences are LGHNT and FRNRAP. V lost 3 bases and J 1 base, leaving 5 bases between the germline ends. The CDR3: CASGFSGTDTQYF. The CDR3 DNA sequence: TGTGCTAGTGGTTTTTCAGGCACAGATACGCAGTATTTT.

The chain has TRBV4-3 and TRBJ2-1; D may be TRBD2 (7 bases). The CDR3 runs 17 residues. CDR1 is LGHNA, CDR2 YSLEER, per germline. Trimming removed 0 bases from V and 0 bases from J, with 12 bases in between. CDR3 sequence reads: CASSQEGGPGSYNEQFF. The CDR3 nucleotides read TGCGCCAGCAGCCAAGAGGGGGGGCCGGGCTCCTACAATGAGCAGTTCTTC.

Concerning this clonotype: A read error is possible here, since a much larger clone lies one base away. The genes are TRBV9 and TRBJ2-3, with D possibly being TRBD2 (6 bases). CDR3 length: 16 residues. V lost 4 bases, J lost 0 bases, and 15 bases lay in between. Germline assignment: CDR1 SGDLS and CDR2 YYNGEE. As DNA, the CDR3 is TGTGCCAGCAGCCCATTTAGCGGTACTAGCACAGATACGCAGTATTTT. It yields the protein CASSPFSGTSTDTQYF.

This clonotype was seen a handful of times. V usage is TRBV7-6 and J usage is TRBJ1-6, with D perhaps TRBD1 (6 bases). Germline CDR1 and CDR2: SGHVS and FNYEAQ. V lost 4 bases and J lost 9, with 16 bases in between. This CDR3 has 15 amino acids. CDR3 sequence reads: CASSWGAGSISPLHF. CDR3 nucleotides: TGTGCCAGCAGCTGGGGGGCAGGGTCTATTTCACCCCTCCACTTT.

This clonotype was found a few times. V usage is TRBV29-1 and J usage is TRBJ2-2; TRBD1 might be the D (6 bases). The CDR3 contains 15 residues. V was clipped by 0 bases and J by 4 bases, with 12 bases between them. Germline CDR1 reads SQVTM; CDR2 reads ANQGSEA. CDR3 nucleotides: TGCAGCGTTGAAGATCGCAGGGGTGTCACCGGGGAGCTGTTTTTT. Translating gives CSVEDRRGVTGELFF.

The rearrangement uses TRBV6-2 or TRBV6-3 and TRBJ1-6, with TRBD1 identical over 8 bases. The germline gives CDR1 MNHEY, CDR2 SVGEGT. This CDR3 is built from 14 residues. Trimming removed 8 bases from V and 7 bases from J; junction bases left unmatched: 7. This CDR3 is CASAPRDRNSPLHF. In DNA, the CDR3 is TGTGCCAGCGCCCCGCGGGACAGGAATTCACCCCTCCACTTT.

The chain employs TRBV7-2 and TRBJ2-5, with D hard to call. V lost 2 bases and J 5 bases, leaving 12 bases between the germline ends. There are 14 residues in the CDR3. CDR1 is SGHTA and CDR2 is FQGNSA in the germline V gene. The CDR3 coding sequence is TGTGCCAGCAGCTTATTCCCAGCCCAGGAGACCCAGTACTTC. Its translation is CASSLFPAQETQYF.

This clonotype has a handful of counts. The rearrangement joins TRBV4-2 to TRBJ1-4; D call uncertain. The CDR3 has 18 amino acids. In germline, CDR1 is LGHNA, CDR2 YNFKEQ. Trimming cost V 0 bases and J 3 bases, with 17 bases left between them. The DNA of the CDR3 is TGTGCCAGCAGCCAAGATTTACAGAGAGGTAGTGCTAATGAAAAACTGTTTTTT. As protein: CASSQDLQRGSANEKLFF.

This clonotype showed up many times. The chain employs TRBV7-9 and TRBJ2-2, with a possible D match to TRBD1 (6 bases). Germline V gives CDR1 SEHNR, CDR2 FQNEAQ (reference sequence). The CDR3 has 15 amino acids. Trimming took 4 bases from V and 6 from J, leaving 15 bases between them. The chain's CDR3 is CASSSIKTGPGELFF. The CDR3, as DNA: TGTGCCAGCAGCTCAATTAAGACAGGCCCCGGGGAGCTGTTTTTT.

The chain employs TRBV7-9 and TRBJ1-3; no clear D. Germline V gives CDR1 SEHNR, CDR2 FQNEAQ (reference sequence). Deletions cut 4 bases from V and 1 base from J, with 11 bases between. The CDR3 sequence is 15 residues long. The CDR3 DNA is TGTGCCAGCAGCTACCAACCTGTTTCTGGAAACACCATATATTTT. Translation gives CASSYQPVSGNTIYF. The complete variable domain, with remaining parts taken from reference TRBV7-9 and TRBJ1-3, reads DTGVSQNPRHKITKRGQNVTFRCDPISEHNRLYWYRQTLGQGPEFLTYFQNEAQLEKSRLLSDRFSAERPKGSFSTLEIQRTEQGDSAMYLCASSYQPVSGNTIYFGEGSWLTVV.

This clonotype turned up a few times. The CDR3 DNA is TGTGCCAGCAGCCCCATAGCGGGGACAAGCACAGATACGCAGTATTTT. Translated, it gives CASSPIAGTSTDTQYF. This chain joins TRBV6-6 and TRBJ2-3; 8 positions match TRBD2. Germline CDR1 reads MNHNY; CDR2 reads SVGAGI (reference sequence). V was pared by 6 bases and J by 0 bases, with 8 bases of the junction left unmatched. The length of the CDR3 is 16 residues.

The chain combines TRBV7-2 with TRBJ2-3; D not resolved. Germline assignment: CDR1 SGHTA and CDR2 FQGNSA. This CDR3 region has 14 residues. V was clipped by 5 bases and J by 0 bases, with 9 bases between them. CDR3 sequence reads: CASSTRPSTDTQYF. CDR3 sequence (DNA): TGTGCCAGCAGCACCCGCCCTAGCACAGATACGCAGTATTTT. The whole variable domain, filled in from reference TRBV7-2 and TRBJ2-3, reads GAGVSQSPSNKVTEKGKDVELRCDPISGHTALYWYRQSLGQGLEFLIYFQGNSAPDKSGLPSDRFSAERTGGSVSTLTIQRTQQEDSAVYLCASSTRPSTDTQYFGPGTRLTVL.

This clonotype was counted at least ten times. J is TRBJ1-5 and V is TRBV2; D gene ambiguous. Trimming shortened V by 4 bases and J by 8 bases, and 12 bases separated the two germline ends. Germline V gene sequence: CDR1 SNHLY, CDR2 FYNNEI. This CDR3 has 13 residues. The CDR3 here is CASSARGTEPQHF. CDR3 DNA sequence: TGTGCCAGCAGTGCCCGGGGTACCGAGCCCCAGCATTTT.

This clonotype appeared once. The genes are TRBV12-3 or TRBV12-4 and TRBJ2-5, with D possibly matching TRBD1 (6 bases). Between the trimmed V and J ends, which lost 6 bases and 1 base, there was a span of 9 bases. The CDR3 spans 13 residues. The CDR3 loop reads CASRRQAQETQYF. For the CDR3, the DNA is TGTGCCAGCAGACGACAGGCCCAAGAGACCCAGTACTTC.

This clonotype has only a few counts. The chain links TRBV3-1 to TRBJ2-1, with D perhaps TRBD2 (5 bases). Trimming shortened V by 4 bases and J by 4 bases, and 11 bases separated the two germline ends. CDR3 length equals 14 residues. CDR1 is LGHDT and CDR2 is YNNKEL in the germline V gene (reference sequence). The CDR3 bases are TGTGCCAGCAGCCGCCATACTAGATACAATGAGCAGTTCTTC. Translation: CASSRHTRYNEQFF.

V gene TRBV12-3 or TRBV12-4 combines with J gene TRBJ2-7; D call uncertain. The CDR3 covers 13 residues. Trimming shortened V by 6 bases and J by 5 bases, and 14 bases separated the two germline ends. The CDR3 region is CASSPHYFNEQYV. For the CDR3, the DNA is TGTGCCAGCAGCCCCCACTACTTCAACGAGCAGTACGTC.

This chain links TRBV7-9 with TRBJ1-2; no definite D call. The germline V and J ends were trimmed by 4 bases and 1 base, with 19 bases remaining between them. The germline V gene has CDR1 SEHNR and CDR2 FQNEAQ (reference sequence). The CDR3 loop spans 17 amino acids. The CDR3 loop reads CASSWLSLDRVNYGYTF. CDR3 nucleotide sequence: TGTGCCAGCAGCTGGTTGTCCCTGGACCGAGTTAACTATGGCTACACCTTC. Combining the CDR3 with reference TRBV7-9 and TRBJ1-2 gives the whole variable domain DTGVSQNPRHKITKRGQNVTFRCDPISEHNRLYWYRQTLGQGPEFLTYFQNEAQLEKSRLLSDRFSAERPKGSFSTLEIQRTEQGDSAMYLCASSWLSLDRVNYGYTFGSGTRLTVV.